Shown below are 15 T cell receptor beta chains from a single sample sequenced in a study of T cell responses to AZD1222 COVID-19 vaccine. Some clones are missing from TCRdb's copy, which holds only in-frame ones; the method was immunoSEQ multiplex PCR. The data show tens of thousands of clones, just over 90% seen once. The sequences come from peripheral blood, collected 28 days after the second AZD1222 dose. The receptors shown here come from an adult who received the AZD1222 COVID-19 vaccine.

The chain recombines TRBV3-1 (or the pseudogene TRBV3-2) with TRBJ2-2; D may be TRBD1 or TRBD2 (5 bases each). The CDR3 extends over 14 amino acids. The germline V gene has CDR1 LGHDT and CDR2 YNNKEL (reference sequence). V lost 0 bases to trimming and J lost 7 bases, with 9 bases between them. CDR3 coding DNA: TGTGCCAGCAGCCAAGATAATGGGGGCGGGGAGCTGTTTTTT. Encoded protein: CASSQDNGGGELFF.

This clone was detected only once. This sequence joins TRBV6-5 and TRBJ2-7, with D tentatively TRBD2 (5 bases). Germline values: CDR1 MNHEY, CDR2 SVGAGI. CDR3 length equals 13 residues. V gave up 5 bases and J gave up 4 bases, with 12 bases separating them. CDR3 in amino acids: CASSPSGEYEQYF. The CDR3, as DNA: TGTGCCAGCAGTCCCTCCGGGGAGTACGAGCAGTACTTC.

The chain is built from TRBV11-2 and TRBJ2-2; a weak D match, TRBD2 (6 bases). V was trimmed by 5 bases and J by 10 bases, leaving 11 bases between them. The germline V gene encodes CDR1 SGHAT and CDR2 FQNNGV. The CDR3 covers 12 residues. The CDR3 nucleotides are TGTGCCAGCAGCATCTTAGCGGAGGAGCTGTTTTTT. Translating gives CASSILAEELFF.

The chain has TRBV7-9 and TRBJ2-2; D may be TRBD2 (5 bases). CDR3 length: 16 amino acids. V lost 5 bases and J lost 4, with 17 bases in between. Germline V lookup: CDR1 SEHNR, CDR2 FQNEAQ (reference sequence). The DNA for the CDR3 is TGTGCCAGCAGCGGCGAAGGGAGATCGGGCACCGGGGAGCTGTTTTTT. Protein product: CASSGEGRSGTGELFF.

This chain uses TRBV7-2 with TRBJ1-2, with unresolved D. The V and J ends lost 4 bases and 7 bases respectively, with 13 bases between them. Per the germline V gene, CDR1 is SGHTA and CDR2 is FQGNSA. This CDR3 has 13 residues. DNA for the CDR3: TGTGCCAGCAGCTCGACCGTGCGTCTTGGCTACACCTTC. Translation: CASSSTVRLGYTF.

The rearrangement uses TRBV12-3 or TRBV12-4 and TRBJ1-5; 8 positions match TRBD1. The CDR3 sequence is 13 residues long. Losses at the gene ends were 6 bases for V and 5 bases for J; bases not matched to a gene: 3. The CDR3 bases are TGTGCCAGCAGCCCAGGGGGCGATCAGCCCCAGCATTTT. It specifies CASSPGGDQPQHF.

This chain uses TRBV11-3 with TRBJ2-7, with D possibly matching TRBD1 (5 bases). The CDR3 is made up of 13 amino acids. The ends were cut back, 7 bases at V and 4 bases at J, with 14 bases in the middle. CDR1 is SGHNT and CDR2 is YENEEA in the germline V gene. The CDR3 here is CASTMGQQYEQYF. For the CDR3, the DNA is TGTGCCAGCACCATGGGGCAGCAGTACGAGCAGTACTTC.

V gene TRBV5-8 combines with J gene TRBJ2-2; D remains ambiguous. This CDR3 has 15 residues. The ends were cut back, 1 base at V and 4 bases at J, with 11 bases in the middle. Germline CDR1 is SGHTS and CDR2 is YDEGEE. CDR3 nucleotides: TGTGCCAGCAGCTTGTTTCCGGAAGGCACCGGGGAGCTGTTTTTT. Amino acid sequence: CASSLFPEGTGELFF.

The chain links TRBV5-1 to TRBJ2-1, with D possibly being TRBD2 (5 bases). Trimming removed 0 bases from V and 7 bases from J, with 11 bases in between. Germline V gene data show CDR1 as SGHRS and CDR2 as YFSETQ. The CDR3 consists of 14 residues. CDR3: CASSLAPGSNEQFF. CDR3 coding DNA: TGCGCCAGCAGCTTGGCCCCGGGGTCGAATGAGCAGTTCTTC.

The chain couples TRBV13 to TRBJ2-7; 9 nucleotides match TRBD1. Germline CDR1 and CDR2: PRHDT and FYEKMQ (reference sequence). V was clipped by 3 bases and J by 4 bases; unmatched bases: 7. The CDR3 loop spans 15 amino acids. CDR3 sequence reads: CASSFDRTGEYEQYF. In DNA, the CDR3 is TGTGCCAGCAGCTTCGACCGGACAGGGGAGTACGAGCAGTACTTC.

This clone appeared a single time. The gene calls are TRBV13 and TRBJ2-7; 13 bases are shared with TRBD2. The V gene's germline CDR1 is PRHDT and CDR2 FYEKMQ (reference sequence). The CDR3 runs to 16 residues. Trimming cost V 8 bases and J 7 bases; bases outside gene matches: 14. The CDR3 here is CASSLLGLAGASEQYF. In nucleotides, the CDR3 is TGTGCCAGCTCGCTTCTAGGACTAGCGGGAGCTTCGGAGCAGTACTTC.

This clone was observed a single time. The rearrangement joins TRBV29-1 to TRBJ2-1; 9 nucleotides align to TRBD2. V was pared by 4 bases and J by 8 bases, with 6 bases of the junction left unmatched. CDR3 length: 13 residues. The germline V gene has CDR1 SQVTM and CDR2 ANQGSEA. The CDR3 DNA reads as TGCAGCGTTGGTAGCGGGAGCGTAGATGAGCAGTTCTTC. It is translated as CSVGSGSVDEQFF.

The rearrangement uses TRBV5-1 and TRBJ1-1; D gene unclear. Germline V CDR1 and CDR2: SGHRS, YFSETQ. The CDR3 is 18 residues long. The V end was cut by 0 bases, the J end by 1 base, with 19 bases between. As DNA, the CDR3 is TGCGCCAGCAGCTTGGCCCCCGTCGGGCGGGAACCGAACACTGAAGCTTTCTTT. This translates into CASSLAPVGREPNTEAFF.

The chain has TRBV11-2 and TRBJ1-2; the match to TRBD1 covers 12 bases. CDR3 length: 14 amino acids. CDR1 and CDR2 (germline): SGHAT, FQNNGV. V lost 3 bases and J lost 8; bases outside the gene matches: 4. The CDR3 loop is CASSLGQGAIGYTF. The CDR3 DNA reads as TGTGCCAGCAGCTTGGGACAGGGGGCGATCGGCTACACCTTC.

This chain links TRBV3-1 (or the pseudogene TRBV3-2) with TRBJ2-7; D is unclear. CDR1 is LGHDT and CDR2 is YNNKEL in the germline V gene (reference sequence). This CDR3 is built from 13 residues. V lost 1 base, J lost 5 bases, and 9 bases lay in between. CDR3 sequence: CASSQVQRDEQYF. CDR3 nucleotide sequence: TGTGCCAGCAGCCAAGTTCAAAGGGACGAGCAGTACTTC.